This T cell receptor beta chain appears in the sequencing data of a study of beta chain features in type 1 diabetes. This clone has only a few counts. No antigen is known for it. CD4+ naive, central memory, regulatory and stem cell-like memory subsets were isolated by sorting on CD45RO/CCR7/CD25/CD127/CD95/CD27. Trimming removed 1 base from V and 2 bases from J, with 9 bases in between. CDR1 is LNHDA and CDR2 is SQIVND in the germline V gene (reference sequence). This CDR3 is built from 14 residues. The isolated RNA, all of it, was reverse transcribed, so expressed TCRB transcripts were what got sequenced. The assay was immunoSEQ multiplex PCR, and TCRdb's table has in-frame clones only and misses some. The sample yields under 250,000 clones, roughly 14% seen once. General study results and limits: There was a moderate but significant shortening of TCRB CDR3s in all four CD4+ subsets of Type 1 diabetes patients. For TCRB rearrangement, an influence of HLA type remained unresolved here.

The chain recombines TRBV19 with TRBJ2-7; perhaps TRBD1 as D (6 bases). The clonotype comes from a woman aged 40 to 50 in good health. Sequencing was done on a sample of naive CD4+ T cells from blood. As DNA, the CDR3 is TGTGCCAGTAGTATAGGCCAGGGGACCTACGAGCAGTACTTC. Translation: CASSIGQGTYEQYF.